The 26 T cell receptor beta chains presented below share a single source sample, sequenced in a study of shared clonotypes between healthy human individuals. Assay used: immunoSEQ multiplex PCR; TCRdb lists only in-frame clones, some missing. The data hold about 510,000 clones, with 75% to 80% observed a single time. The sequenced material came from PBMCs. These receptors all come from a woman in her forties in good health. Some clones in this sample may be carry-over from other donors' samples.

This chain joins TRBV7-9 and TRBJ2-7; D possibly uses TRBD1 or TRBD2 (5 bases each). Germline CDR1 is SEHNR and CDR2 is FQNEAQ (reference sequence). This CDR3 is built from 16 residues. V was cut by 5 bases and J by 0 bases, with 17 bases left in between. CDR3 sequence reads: CASSPYRDLGSYEQYF. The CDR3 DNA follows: TGTGCCAGCAGCCCCTACCGGGACCTGGGCTCCTACGAGCAGTACTTC.

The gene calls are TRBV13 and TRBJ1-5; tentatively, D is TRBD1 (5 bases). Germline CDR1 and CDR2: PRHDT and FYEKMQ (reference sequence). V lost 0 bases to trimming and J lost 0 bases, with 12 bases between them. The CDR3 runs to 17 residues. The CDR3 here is CASSLGQVKYSNQPQHF. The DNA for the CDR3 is TGTGCCAGCAGCTTAGGACAGGTTAAATATAGCAATCAGCCCCAGCATTTT.

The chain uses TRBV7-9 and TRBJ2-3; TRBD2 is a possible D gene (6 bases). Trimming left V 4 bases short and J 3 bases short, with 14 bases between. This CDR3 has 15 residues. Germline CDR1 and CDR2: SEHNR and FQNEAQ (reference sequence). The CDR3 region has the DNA TGTGCCAGCAGCTCCCCCGGGGGTGGGACAGATACGCAGTATTTT. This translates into CASSSPGGGTDTQYF.

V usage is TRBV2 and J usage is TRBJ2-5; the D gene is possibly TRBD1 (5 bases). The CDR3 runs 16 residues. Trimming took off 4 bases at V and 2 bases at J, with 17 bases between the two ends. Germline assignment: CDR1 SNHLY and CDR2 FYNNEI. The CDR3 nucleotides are TGTGCCAGCAGTGTGTTAGGGGCAACCTCGCAAGAGACCCAGTACTTC. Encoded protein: CASSVLGATSQETQYF.

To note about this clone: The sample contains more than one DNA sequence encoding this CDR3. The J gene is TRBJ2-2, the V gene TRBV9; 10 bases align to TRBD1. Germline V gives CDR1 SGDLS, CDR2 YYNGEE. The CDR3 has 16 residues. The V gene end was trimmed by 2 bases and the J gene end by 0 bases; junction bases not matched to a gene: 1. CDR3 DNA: TGTGCCAGCAGCGTGACAGGGGGCGCGAACACCGGGGAGCTGTTTTTT. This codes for CASSVTGGANTGELFF.

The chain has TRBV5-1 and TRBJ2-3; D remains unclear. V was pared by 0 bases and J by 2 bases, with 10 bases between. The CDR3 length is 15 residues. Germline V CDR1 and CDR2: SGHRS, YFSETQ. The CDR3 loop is CASSLEVRNTDTQYF. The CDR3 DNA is TGCGCCAGCAGCTTGGAGGTCAGAAACACAGATACGCAGTATTTT.

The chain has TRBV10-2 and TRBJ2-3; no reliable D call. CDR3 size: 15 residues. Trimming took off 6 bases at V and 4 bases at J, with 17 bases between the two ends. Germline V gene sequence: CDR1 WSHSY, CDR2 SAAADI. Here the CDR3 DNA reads TGCGCCAGCAGGTCAGGTGGTGGTGGGGCAGATACGCAGTATTTT. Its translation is CASRSGGGGADTQYF.

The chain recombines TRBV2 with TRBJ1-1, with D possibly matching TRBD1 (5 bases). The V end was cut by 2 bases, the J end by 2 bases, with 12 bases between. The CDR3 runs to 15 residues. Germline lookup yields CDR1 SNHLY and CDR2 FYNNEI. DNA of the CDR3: TGTGCCAGCAGTGAACAGGGCGTATCAAACACTGAAGCTTTCTTT. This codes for CASSEQGVSNTEAFF.

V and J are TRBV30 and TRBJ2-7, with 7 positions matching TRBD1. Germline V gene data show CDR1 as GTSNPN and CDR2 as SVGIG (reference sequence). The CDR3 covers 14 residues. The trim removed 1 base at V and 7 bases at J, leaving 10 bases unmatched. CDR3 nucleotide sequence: TGTGCCTGGAGTGCAGGGGCAGGGGGTAGGGAGCAGTACTTC. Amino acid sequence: CAWSAGAGGREQYF.

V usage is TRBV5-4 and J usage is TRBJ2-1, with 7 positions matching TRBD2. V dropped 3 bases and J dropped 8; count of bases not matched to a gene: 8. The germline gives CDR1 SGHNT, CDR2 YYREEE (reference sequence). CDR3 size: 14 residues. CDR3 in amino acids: CASSWRGRMDEQFF. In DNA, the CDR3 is TGTGCCAGCAGCTGGCGCGGGAGAATGGATGAGCAGTTCTTC.

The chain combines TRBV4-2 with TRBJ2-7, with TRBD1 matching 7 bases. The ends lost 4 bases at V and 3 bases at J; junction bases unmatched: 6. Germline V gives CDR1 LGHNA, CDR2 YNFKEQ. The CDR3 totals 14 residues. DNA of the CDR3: TGTGCCAGCAGCCTCCGACAGGGCGGCTACGAGCAGTACTTC. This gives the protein CASSLRQGGYEQYF.

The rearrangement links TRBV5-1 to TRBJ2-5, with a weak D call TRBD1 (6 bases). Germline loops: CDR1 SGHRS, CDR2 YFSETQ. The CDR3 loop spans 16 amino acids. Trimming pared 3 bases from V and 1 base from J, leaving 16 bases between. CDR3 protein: CASSYGTRRLQETQYF. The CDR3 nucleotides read TGCGCCAGCAGCTACGGGACAAGGCGCCTCCAAGAGACCCAGTACTTC.

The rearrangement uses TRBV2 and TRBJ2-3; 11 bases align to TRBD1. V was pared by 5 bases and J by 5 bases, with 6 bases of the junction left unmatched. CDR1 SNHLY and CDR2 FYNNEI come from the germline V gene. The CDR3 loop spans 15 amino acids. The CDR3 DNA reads TGTGCCAGCAGTCAGGGGACAGGGGGGGAAGATACGCAGTATTTT. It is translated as CASSQGTGGEDTQYF.

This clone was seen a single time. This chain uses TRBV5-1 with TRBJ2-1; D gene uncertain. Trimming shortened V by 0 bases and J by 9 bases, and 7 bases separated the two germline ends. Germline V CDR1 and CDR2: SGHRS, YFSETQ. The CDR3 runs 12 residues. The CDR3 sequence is CASSLVFGEQFF. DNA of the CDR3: TGCGCCAGCAGCTTGGTTTTCGGTGAGCAGTTCTTC.

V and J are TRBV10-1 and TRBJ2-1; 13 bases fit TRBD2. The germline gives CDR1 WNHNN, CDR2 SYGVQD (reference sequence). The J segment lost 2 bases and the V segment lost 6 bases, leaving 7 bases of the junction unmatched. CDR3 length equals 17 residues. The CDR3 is CASSRTSGSATYNEQFF. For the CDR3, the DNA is TGCGCCAGCAGCCGGACTAGCGGGAGTGCTACCTACAATGAGCAGTTCTTC.

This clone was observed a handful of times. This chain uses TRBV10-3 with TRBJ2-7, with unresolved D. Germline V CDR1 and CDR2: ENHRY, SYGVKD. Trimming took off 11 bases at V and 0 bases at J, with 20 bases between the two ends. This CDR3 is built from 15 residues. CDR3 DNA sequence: TGTGCCTCCCGTGGTGGAGAAGGGTCCTCCTACGAGCAGTACTTC. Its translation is CASRGGEGSSYEQYF.

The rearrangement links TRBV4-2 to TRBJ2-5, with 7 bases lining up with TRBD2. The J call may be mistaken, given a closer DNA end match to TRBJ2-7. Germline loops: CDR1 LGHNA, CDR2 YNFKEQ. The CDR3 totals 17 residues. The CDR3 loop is CASSQEATTLGGIEQYF. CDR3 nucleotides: TGTGCCAGCAGCCAAGAGGCTACGACTCTCGGGGGGATCGAGCAGTACTTC.

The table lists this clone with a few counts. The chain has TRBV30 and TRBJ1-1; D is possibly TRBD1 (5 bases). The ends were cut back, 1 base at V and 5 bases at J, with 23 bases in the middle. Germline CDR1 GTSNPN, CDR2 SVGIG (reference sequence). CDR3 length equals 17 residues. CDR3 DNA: TGTGCCTGGAGTGGCATTGGGGGGGTCGACACGAGAACTGAAGCTTTCTTT. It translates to CAWSGIGGVDTRTEAFF.

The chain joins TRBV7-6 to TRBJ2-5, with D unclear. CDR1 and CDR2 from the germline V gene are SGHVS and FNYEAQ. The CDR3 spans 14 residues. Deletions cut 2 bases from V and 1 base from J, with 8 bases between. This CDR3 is CASSLSVTQETQYF. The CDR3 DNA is TGTGCCAGCAGCTTATCGGTAACCCAAGAGACCCAGTACTTC.

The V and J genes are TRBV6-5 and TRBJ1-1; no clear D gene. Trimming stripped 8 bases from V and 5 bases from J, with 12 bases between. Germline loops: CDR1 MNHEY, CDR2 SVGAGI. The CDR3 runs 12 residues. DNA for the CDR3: TGTGCCAGCCTTCTCGGGGTAACTGAAGCTTTCTTT. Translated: CASLLGVTEAFF.

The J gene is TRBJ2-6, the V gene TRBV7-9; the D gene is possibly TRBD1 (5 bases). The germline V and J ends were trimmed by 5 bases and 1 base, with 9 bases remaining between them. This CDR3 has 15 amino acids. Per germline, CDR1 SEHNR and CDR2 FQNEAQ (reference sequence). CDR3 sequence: CASSRDSSGANVLTF. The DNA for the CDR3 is TGTGCCAGCAGCCGCGACAGTTCTGGGGCCAACGTCCTGACTTTC.

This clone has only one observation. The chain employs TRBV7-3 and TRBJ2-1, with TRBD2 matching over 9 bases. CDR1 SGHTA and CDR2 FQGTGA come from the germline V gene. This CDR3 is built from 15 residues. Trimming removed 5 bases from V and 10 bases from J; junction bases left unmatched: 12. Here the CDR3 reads CASSTTAGGPAEQFF. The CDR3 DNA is TGTGCCAGCAGCACCACAGCGGGAGGCCCAGCCGAGCAGTTCTTC.

DNA for the CDR3: TGTGCCAGCAGGGGGGACAGGGACAATCAGCCCCAGCATTTT. This encodes CASRGDRDNQPQHF. This rearrangement joins TRBV28 to TRBJ1-5, with 9 nucleotides matching TRBD1. The length of the CDR3 is 14 residues. V lost 6 bases, J lost 3 bases, and 3 bases stayed unmatched. The germline V gene has CDR1 MDHEN and CDR2 SYDVKM.

CDR3 DNA: TGTGCCAGCAGTAGACCAATTAGACTGAACACTGAAGCTTTCTTT. Residues: CASSRPIRLNTEAFF. This chain uses TRBV6-4 with TRBJ1-1; D not resolved. The V end lost 5 bases, the J end lost 0 bases, and 13 bases lay between the germline ends. CDR1 and CDR2 (germline): MRHNA, SNTAGT. The CDR3 extends over 15 amino acids.

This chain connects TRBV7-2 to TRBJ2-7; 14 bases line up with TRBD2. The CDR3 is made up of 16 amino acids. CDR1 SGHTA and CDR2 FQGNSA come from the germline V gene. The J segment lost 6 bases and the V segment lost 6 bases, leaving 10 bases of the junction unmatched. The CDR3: CASSRPGTSGSTEQYF. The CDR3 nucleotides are TGTGCCAGCAGTCGTCCCGGGACTAGCGGGAGTACCGAGCAGTACTTC.

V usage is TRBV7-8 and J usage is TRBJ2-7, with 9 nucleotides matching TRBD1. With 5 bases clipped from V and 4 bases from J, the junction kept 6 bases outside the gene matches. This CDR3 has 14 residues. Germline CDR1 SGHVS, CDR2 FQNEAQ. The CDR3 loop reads CASSPRTGEYEQYF. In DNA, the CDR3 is TGTGCCAGCAGCCCCCGGACAGGGGAGTACGAGCAGTACTTC.